This T cell receptor beta chain was found in a study of T cells in Graves' hyperthyroidism and ophthalmopathy. V lost 3 bases, J lost 2 bases, and 22 bases lay in between. The CDR3 sequence is 17 residues long. CDR1 and CDR2 (germline): DFQATT, SNEGSKA (reference sequence). The TCR beta CDR3 regions underwent amplification using RNA transcripts as the source. First-round RT-PCR of the TCR CDR3 relied on the HTBI primer set. MiXCR was run by TCRdb on the multiplex PCR reads, yielding one entry per CDR3 protein. The data hold roughly 500,000 distinct CDR3 sequences, with approximately 25% observed a single time.

The chain links TRBV20-1 to TRBJ1-2; tentative D call: TRBD1 (6 bases). The sequence came from a young woman with Graves' ophthalmopathy. Sequenced material: blood. DNA for the CDR3: TGCAGTGCTAGTCTTGACCCCGGTACACAGGGAAACTATGGCTACACCTTC. This translates into CSASLDPGTQGNYGYTF.